The 31 T cell receptor beta chains in this list originate from one sample, sequenced in a study of T-cell reconstitution after alpha-beta-depleted transplantation in children. During its preparation, the TCRbeta library received unique molecular identifiers. Each CDR3 protein is one row after TCRdb ran MiXCR on the PCR reads. Of some 80,000 distinct CDR3 sequences listed, roughly 20% were seen once; the top ten hold approximately 55%. Sample: PBMCs, mostly from graft donor cells, taken 360 days after TCRalphabeta/CD19-depleted stem cell transplant. The receptors stem from a male patient between 2 and 15 years old who had a stem cell transplant for acute lymphoblastic leukemia, so the T cells may come from the graft donor.

Worth noting for this clonotype: The junction departs from germline at one end; a sequencing error may be responsible. V and J are TRBV6-5 and TRBJ1-1; D might be TRBD1 (5 bases). Germline V gene sequence: CDR1 MNHEY, CDR2 SVGAGI. There are 15 residues in the CDR3. CDR3 sequence (DNA): TGTGCCAGCAGTGACTCAGGGTTCACTAACACTGAAGCTTTCTTT. Protein product: CASSDSGFTNTEAFF.

This clonotype turned up a few times. The CDR3 DNA is TGTGCCAGCAGTTACGGACAGGGAAGGGATCAAGAGACCCAGTACTTC. The encoded protein is CASSYGQGRDQETQYF. V is TRBV12-3 or TRBV12-4 and J is TRBJ2-5, with 8 nucleotides matching TRBD1. The CDR3 length is 16 residues. The ends lost 4 bases at V and 2 bases at J; junction bases unmatched: 9.

V is TRBV12-3 or TRBV12-4 and J is TRBJ1-2; tentative D call: TRBD1 (6 bases). V was clipped by 5 bases and J by 4 bases, with 14 bases between them. The CDR3 runs 14 residues. Here the CDR3 reads CASSARGIGYGYTF. CDR3 bases: TGTGCCAGCAGTGCTAGGGGGATCGGCTATGGCTACACCTTC.

The chain is built from TRBV18 and TRBJ1-1, with 8 positions matching TRBD1. In germline, CDR1 is KGHSH, CDR2 LQKENI. V shed 3 bases, J shed 0 bases, and the junction held 6 bases outside the gene matches. This CDR3 region has 16 residues. The CDR3 spells CASSPLGQGMNTEAFF. The DNA for the CDR3 is TGTGCCAGCTCACCGCTTGGACAGGGAATGAACACTGAAGCTTTCTTT.

The sample holds many counts of this clonotype. This chain links TRBV6-5 with TRBJ2-4, with TRBD1 matching 8 bases. The CDR3 covers 13 residues. Germline CDR1 is MNHEY and CDR2 is SVGAGI. With V trimmed by 6 bases and J by 8 bases, 6 bases remained unmatched. Here the CDR3 reads CASRRDRGYIQYF. The CDR3, as DNA: TGTGCCAGCAGACGAGACAGGGGATACATTCAGTACTTC.

This clonotype was detected only a few times. J is TRBJ1-1 and V is TRBV12-5; no clear D. With 0 bases removed from V and 3 bases from J, the gap between germline ends came to 14 bases. Germline V gene lookup returns CDR1 LGHNT and CDR2 FRNRAP. CDR3 length: 16 residues. The DNA of the CDR3 is TGTGCTAGTGGTTTGGTACGGTGGAGGGATGACACTGAAGCTTTCTTT. Encoded protein: CASGLVRWRDDTEAFF.

In its sample, this clonotype is medium-sized (0.01 to 0.1%). This rearrangement joins TRBV7-9 to TRBJ1-1; a weak D match, TRBD1 (6 bases). With 3 bases removed from V and 5 bases from J, the gap between germline ends came to 16 bases. Germline loops: CDR1 SEHNR, CDR2 FQNEAQ (reference sequence). The CDR3 spans 15 residues. Here the CDR3 DNA reads TGTGCCAGCAGCTTTTCACAGGGTGGGGATACTGAAGCTTTCTTT. Protein: CASSFSQGGDTEAFF. The full variable domain, with the rest looked up from reference TRBV7-9 and TRBJ1-1, is DTGVSQNPRHKITKRGQNVTFRCDPISEHNRLYWYRQTLGQGPEFLTYFQNEAQLEKSRLLSDRFSAERPKGSFSTLEIQRTEQGDSAMYLCASSFSQGGDTEAFFGQGTRLTVV.

This clonotype has a handful of counts. The CDR3 sequence is CASSLGWGGRIYEQYF. CDR3 coding DNA: TGTGCCAGCAGCTTAGGATGGGGGGGCAGGATCTACGAGCAGTACTTC. The chain employs TRBV11-2 and TRBJ2-7, with D maybe TRBD2 (7 bases). The CDR3 is 16 residues long. Germline lookup yields CDR1 SGHAT and CDR2 FQNNGV. Trimming pared 1 base from V and 3 bases from J, leaving 16 bases between.

The V gene is TRBV11-2, the J gene TRBJ2-3; 12 bases map to TRBD2. V trimming: 1 base; J trimming: 7 bases; junction bases outside the gene matches: 6. This CDR3 has 16 amino acids. CDR1 and CDR2 from the germline V gene are SGHAT and FQNNGV. CDR3 region: CASSLGLAGGLNTQYF. For the CDR3, the DNA is TGTGCCAGCAGCTTAGGTCTAGCGGGAGGGTTAAATACGCAGTATTTT.

This clonotype was recorded many times. The gene calls are TRBV24-1 and TRBJ2-3, with 14 bases fitting TRBD2. V lost 2 bases, J lost 6 bases, and 12 bases stayed unmatched. CDR1 is KGHDR, CDR2 SFDVKD, per germline. The CDR3 is made up of 19 amino acids. CDR3 region: CATSDWPGLAGDTYDTQYF. The CDR3 coding sequence is TGTGCCACCAGTGATTGGCCGGGACTAGCGGGAGACACCTATGATACGCAGTATTTT.

The chain links TRBV30 to TRBJ1-1, with D maybe TRBD1 (6 bases). Germline loops: CDR1 GTSNPN, CDR2 SVGIG (reference sequence). Trimming shortened V by 0 bases and J by 0 bases, and 8 bases separated the two germline ends. The CDR3 spans 14 residues. CDR3 in DNA: TGTGCCTGGAGTGTAACAGGGATGAACACTGAAGCTTTCTTT. Translating gives CAWSVTGMNTEAFF.

The chain has TRBV5-1 and TRBJ1-1; D is ambiguous. Trimming removed 0 bases at V and 4 bases at J, with 10 bases between. The CDR3 has 14 amino acids. Per the germline V gene, CDR1 is SGHRS and CDR2 is YFSETQ. The CDR3 sequence is CASSLGGSGTEAFF. For the CDR3, the DNA is TGCGCCAGCAGCTTGGGGGGATCGGGCACTGAAGCTTTCTTT.

The chain has TRBV2 and TRBJ2-4, with D maybe TRBD1 (5 bases). This CDR3 region has 13 residues. V gave up 9 bases and J gave up 10 bases, with 19 bases separating them. The germline CDR1 and CDR2 sequences are SNHLY and FYNNEI. CDR3 in amino acids: CASVEQEFTIQYF. CDR3 nucleotides: TGTGCCAGTGTCGAACAGGAGTTCACTATTCAGTACTTC.

The chain links TRBV20-1 to TRBJ2-3; D may be TRBD2 (5 bases). Germline lookup yields CDR1 DFQATT and CDR2 SNEGSKA (reference sequence). The CDR3 contains 12 residues. Trimming stripped 1 base from V and 7 bases from J, with 9 bases between. CDR3 sequence: CSARGIANTQYF. The DNA of the CDR3 is TGCAGTGCTAGAGGCATAGCGAATACGCAGTATTTT.

This clonotype was seen ten or more times. J is TRBJ2-1 and V is TRBV24-1, with 14 bases identical to TRBD2. The CDR3 has 16 amino acids. Germline assignment: CDR1 KGHDR and CDR2 SFDVKD. Losses at the gene ends were 1 base for V and 7 bases for J; bases not matched to a gene: 2. The CDR3 is CATSDFWTSGRNEQFF. CDR3 sequence (DNA): TGTGCCACCAGTGATTTCTGGACTAGCGGGAGGAATGAGCAGTTCTTC.

This clonotype was detected only a few times. The chain is built from TRBV19 and TRBJ2-2; D is undetermined. Germline V gives CDR1 LNHDA, CDR2 SQIVND (reference sequence). Trimming pared 4 bases from V and 4 bases from J, leaving 10 bases between. This CDR3 is built from 14 residues. CDR3 bases: TGTGCCAGTAGTAGACAATCGGGCACCGGGGAGCTGTTTTTT. It encodes CASSRQSGTGELFF.

The genes are TRBV4-2 and TRBJ2-1; 8 bases are shared with TRBD1. The CDR3 consists of 17 residues. Per germline, CDR1 LGHNA and CDR2 YNFKEQ. V lost 5 bases to trimming and J lost 4 bases; unmatched junction nucleotides: 13. Written as DNA, the CDR3 is TGTGCCAGCAGCTTGACAGACGGGACAGGCATTTACAATGAGCAGTTCTTC. Protein product: CASSLTDGTGIYNEQFF.

This clonotype was observed many times. The chain links TRBV5-1 to TRBJ2-1; 10 bases line up with TRBD2. In germline, CDR1 is SGHRS, CDR2 YFSETQ. The CDR3 length is 17 residues. The V gene end was trimmed by 2 bases and the J gene end by 0 bases; junction bases not matched to a gene: 5. CDR3 sequence reads: CASSLSTSGFSYNEQFF. DNA for the CDR3: TGCGCCAGCAGCTTATCGACTAGCGGGTTCTCCTACAATGAGCAGTTCTTC.

This clonotype was observed a handful of times. The rearrangement links TRBV9 to TRBJ2-1, with a tentative D call TRBD1 (6 bases). There are 15 residues in the CDR3. Germline CDR1 SGDLS, CDR2 YYNGEE. The V and J ends lost 1 base and 6 bases respectively, with 14 bases between them. The CDR3 DNA follows: TGTGCCAGCAGCGTAATCTTGGGGGCTATCAATGAGCAGTTCTTC. It translates to CASSVILGAINEQFF.

A few counts support this clonotype. The chain combines TRBV20-1 with TRBJ2-2, with no clear D. Germline values: CDR1 DFQATT, CDR2 SNEGSKA (reference sequence). CDR3 length: 11 residues. Trimming left V 2 bases short and J 5 bases short, with 3 bases between. CDR3 nucleotide sequence: TGCAGTGCTAGAAGAACCGGGGAGCTGTTTTTT. Translating it yields CSARRTGELFF.

This rearrangement joins TRBV29-1 to TRBJ2-1; 9 bases are a match to TRBD1. CDR1 is SQVTM and CDR2 is ANQGSEA in the germline V gene. The CDR3 sequence is 15 residues long. J gave up 9 bases and V 4 bases, and 13 bases lay outside the gene matches. In DNA form, the CDR3 reads TGCAGCGTTGGAAGGGACAGGGTAGGAATGGGTGAGCAGTTCTTC. Encoded protein: CSVGRDRVGMGEQFF.

This clonotype came up many times. The gene calls are TRBV24-1 and TRBJ2-1, with 12 bases fitting TRBD2. There are 14 residues in the CDR3. V lost 5 bases, J lost 7 bases, and 2 bases stayed unmatched. Germline V CDR1 and CDR2: KGHDR, SFDVKD. The chain's CDR3 is CATSVLAGGNEQFF. Here the CDR3 DNA reads TGTGCCACCAGTGTACTAGCGGGAGGTAATGAGCAGTTCTTC.

The sample holds a few counts of this clonotype. The chain recombines TRBV2 with TRBJ2-5; possible D gene TRBD2, 7 bases. Trimming shortened V by 10 bases and J by 5 bases, and 14 bases separated the two germline ends. CDR1 is SNHLY, CDR2 FYNNEI, per germline. The CDR3 is 12 amino acids. The CDR3 region is CAIWGGRETQYF. The CDR3 coding sequence is TGTGCCATCTGGGGGGGGCGGGAGACCCAGTACTTC.

V usage is TRBV5-1 and J usage is TRBJ2-2; no firm D call. V was clipped by 0 bases and J by 11 bases, with 8 bases between them. This CDR3 has 12 residues. Per the germline V gene, CDR1 is SGHRS and CDR2 is YFSETQ. This CDR3 reads CASSLGWRELFF. Here the CDR3 DNA reads TGCGCCAGCAGCTTGGGATGGAGAGAGCTGTTTTTT.

This clonotype has a count of ten or more. This sequence joins TRBV4-1 and TRBJ1-1; D not resolved. Germline V gene sequence: CDR1 MGHRA, CDR2 YSYEKL. The length of the CDR3 is 17 residues. V lost 0 bases, J lost 6 bases, and 20 bases lay in between. CDR3 loop: CASSQDSGYGLRAEAFF. DNA of the CDR3: TGCGCCAGCAGCCAAGATTCGGGATACGGTTTAAGGGCTGAAGCTTTCTTT.

V is TRBV5-1 and J is TRBJ2-3; 12 bases map to TRBD2. V shed 0 bases, J shed 2 bases, and the junction held 4 bases outside the gene matches. Germline values: CDR1 SGHRS, CDR2 YFSETQ. This CDR3 region has 17 residues. The chain's CDR3 is CASSLVASGRATDTQYF. The CDR3 DNA follows: TGCGCCAGCAGCTTGGTGGCTAGCGGGAGGGCCACAGATACGCAGTATTTT.

This clonotype was counted once. V gene TRBV4-1 combines with J gene TRBJ2-1, with 10 bases lining up with TRBD2. The trim removed 3 bases at V and 9 bases at J, leaving 8 bases unmatched. Germline V gene lookup returns CDR1 MGHRA and CDR2 YSYEKL. This CDR3 has 15 amino acids. CDR3 loop: CASSQKVAGGGEQFF. The CDR3 DNA reads as TGCGCCAGCAGCCAGAAGGTAGCGGGAGGTGGTGAGCAGTTCTTC.

The V and J genes are TRBV13 and TRBJ2-1; TRBD2 matches at 8 bases. CDR1 is PRHDT, CDR2 FYEKMQ, per germline (reference sequence). The V and J ends lost 3 bases and 0 bases, in that order; junction bases with no gene match: 4. There are 16 residues in the CDR3. Written as DNA, the CDR3 is TGTGCCAGCAGCTTGTGGCTAGCGGGCTCCTACAATGAGCAGTTCTTC. Translated, it gives CASSLWLAGSYNEQFF.

The V and J genes are TRBV5-1 and TRBJ2-3, with TRBD2 matching 16 bases. The CDR3 runs 17 residues. CDR1 and CDR2 (germline): SGHRS, YFSETQ. Germline trimming cut 4 bases from V and 5 bases from J; bases unmatched to any gene: 7. CDR3 coding DNA: TGCGCCAGCAGCGGCGGGACTAGCGGGAGGGCTAAAGATACGCAGTATTTT. This sequence encodes CASSGGTSGRAKDTQYF. The variable domain in full, with the rest retrieved from reference TRBV5-1 and TRBJ2-3, is KAGVTQTPRYLIKTRGQQVTLSCSPISGHRSVSWYQQTPGQGLQFLFEYFSETQRNKGNFPGRFSGRQFSNSRSEMNVSTLELGDSALYLCASSGGTSGRAKDTQYFGPGTRLTVL.

This clonotype occurred a few times. The V call is TRBV11-3, the J call TRBJ2-4; 7 nucleotides align to TRBD1. This CDR3 is built from 16 residues. CDR1 and CDR2 from the germline V gene are SGHNT and YENEEA. The trim removed 5 bases at V and 0 bases at J, leaving 7 bases unmatched. The CDR3 nucleotides read TGTGCCAGCAGCCCGGGGACAGCTCGAGCCAAAAACATTCAGTACTTC. It yields the protein CASSPGTARAKNIQYF.

This clonotype showed up many times. The V call is TRBV6-5, the J call TRBJ2-7; 9 bases line up with TRBD2. With 4 bases clipped from V and 0 bases from J, the junction kept 7 bases outside the gene matches. The CDR3 loop spans 16 amino acids. CDR1 is MNHEY, CDR2 SVGAGI, per germline. Here the CDR3 reads CASSSGTSFSSYEQYF. In DNA, the CDR3 is TGTGCCAGCAGTTCCGGGACTAGCTTTAGCTCCTACGAGCAGTACTTC.